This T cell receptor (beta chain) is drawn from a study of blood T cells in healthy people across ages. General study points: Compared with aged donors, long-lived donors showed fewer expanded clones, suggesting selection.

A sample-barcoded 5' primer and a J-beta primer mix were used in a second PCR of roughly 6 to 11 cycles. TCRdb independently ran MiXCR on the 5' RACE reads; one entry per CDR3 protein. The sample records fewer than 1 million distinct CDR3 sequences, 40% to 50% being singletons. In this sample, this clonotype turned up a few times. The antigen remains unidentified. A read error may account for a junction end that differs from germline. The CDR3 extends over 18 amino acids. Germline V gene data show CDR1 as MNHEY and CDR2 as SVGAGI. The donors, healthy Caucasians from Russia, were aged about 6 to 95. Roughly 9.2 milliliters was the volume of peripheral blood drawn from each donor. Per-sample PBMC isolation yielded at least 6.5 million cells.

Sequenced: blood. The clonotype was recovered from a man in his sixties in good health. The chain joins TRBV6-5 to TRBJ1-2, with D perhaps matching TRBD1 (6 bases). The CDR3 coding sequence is TGTGCCACCAGTTACTCCGCGGACAGAGATTATACTACCTATGGCTACACCTTC. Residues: CATSYSADRDYTTYGYTF.